What follows is one T cell receptor beta chain and its context. Its target is not known. This sample is part of a study of molecular identifiers for immune sequencing clone quantification. One entry per CDR3 protein, called by TCRdb with MiXCR from the PCR reads. The sample includes around 460,000 distinct CDR3 sequences, around 23% of them seen just once. The V segment lost 5 bases and the J segment 6 bases; nucleotides outside the gene matches: 7. The CDR3 runs 14 residues. Germline CDR1 MNHEY, CDR2 SMNVEV (reference sequence). Study-level results: Clones with over 20 RNA copies captured over 99% of effector molecules but under 1% of naive ones.

Input material: naive CD8+ T cells from blood, with Jurkat cell RNA spiked in. As for subset: FACS-sorted CD8+CD4-CCR7+CD45RA+ naive T cells. The receptor was isolated from a human donor in good health. Some libraries in this study had Jurkat cell RNA spiked in. The chain couples TRBV27 to TRBJ2-7; 10 bases are a match to TRBD2. The CDR3 spells CASSPGLALGEQYF. CDR3 nucleotide sequence: TGTGCCAGCAGTCCGGGACTAGCGTTAGGCGAGCAGTACTTC.